The present T cell receptor (beta chain) was sequenced within a study of shared clonotypes between healthy human individuals. Study-wide points: Clonotype sharing among donors was thought likely to change with sequencing depth.

An even split of each subset's genomic DNA across several immunoSEQ plates was performed. Here immunoSEQ multiplex PCR was the method, and the copy in TCRdb shows in-frame clones only, minus some. The data contain 450,000 to 500,000 clones, about 82% of them singletons. A note on this clone: Antigen specificity is unknown.

Adult Caucasians living in Nashville, Tennessee made up all of the donors. Tens of millions of PBMCs supplied genomic DNA for unsorted samples. This CDR3 comprises 15 residues. V lost 0 bases and J lost 0, with 9 bases in between. CDR1 and CDR2 (germline): KGHSH, LQKENI. Sequencing input: PBMCs. The sequence came from a woman aged 40 to 49 in good health. Some clones in this sample may be carry-over from other donors' samples. V gene TRBV18 combines with J gene TRBJ2-7, with D possibly matching TRBD2 (5 bases). The CDR3: CASSPPGLSSYEQYF. For the CDR3, the DNA is TGTGCCAGCTCACCACCCGGACTGTCCTCCTACGAGCAGTACTTC.